The present T cell receptor (beta chain) was sequenced within a study of T cell responses to AZD1222 COVID-19 vaccine. Study-wide results and limits: Seropositive AZD1222 recipients at baseline numbered only 5 to 7.

CDR3 length: 15 amino acids. In germline, CDR1 is MGHRA, CDR2 YSYEKL. The ends were cut back, 2 bases at V and 5 bases at J, with 13 bases in the middle. Produced via immunoSEQ multiplex PCR; TCRdb's table is partial and in-frame only. The sample lists about 84,000 clones; 80% to 90% were seen once. Concerning this clone itself: Its antigen is not identified.

The receptor's source is an adult who received the AZD1222 COVID-19 vaccine. The rearrangement links TRBV4-1 to TRBJ2-4; D is unresolved. Material: peripheral blood, obtained 28 days after the second AZD1222 dose. CDR3 sequence: CASSQIRTRENIQYF. In DNA form, the CDR3 reads TGCGCCAGCAGCCAAATCCGGACGCGAGAAAACATTCAGTACTTC.